This TCR beta chain came from a study of blood T cells in healthy people across ages. Broader study findings: It was not possible, with unsorted PBMCs, to conclusively compare naive and antigen-experienced cells.

Every participating donor contributed approximately 10 milliliters of peripheral blood through a draw. As regards this clonotype: Its matching antigen is unknown.

Germline V gene data show CDR1 as LGHDT and CDR2 as YNNKEL (reference sequence). This CDR3 has 16 amino acids. Sample-barcoded 5' priming and a J-beta primer mix drove a second PCR of about 6 to 12 cycles. Each cDNA molecule received a tag from a template-switch adaptor that had 12 random nucleotides. In TCRdb, the 5' RACE reads were re-called with MiXCR into one record per CDR3 protein. Among fewer than 900,000 distinct CDR3 sequences listed, 43% were seen once. Input material: blood. This receptor was taken from a woman aged 55-70 years in good health. This chain links TRBV3-1 with TRBJ2-5, with D tentatively TRBD2 (6 bases). The DNA end favors TRBJ2-7, so the J call may be wrong. The CDR3 nucleotides are TGTGCCAGCAGCCAAGTCGTGGGAGGCCCTCCCTACGAGCAGTACTTC. Translation gives CASSQVVGGPPYEQYF.